The clone carrying this T cell receptor (beta chain) appeared a few times. These data belong to a study of CD8+ T cells in alopecia areata. V was trimmed by 1 base and J by 1 base, leaving 8 bases between them. The germline CDR1 and CDR2 sequences are PRHDT and FYEKMQ (reference sequence). The CDR3 is 16 amino acids. As for treatment: oral pan-JAK inhibitor, 5-10 mg twice daily. Following extraction, RNA underwent reverse transcription to cDNA, which served as the sequencing template. Sequencing used immunoSEQ multiplex PCR; TCRdb keeps in-frame clones, though not all of them. The table lists some 88,000 clones, roughly two fifths of them singletons.

Sequencing was performed on CD8+ T cells sorted from blood, taken at week 24, from a patient treated with tofacitinib. The chain combines TRBV13 with TRBJ2-6; D perhaps matches TRBD1 (6 bases). The TCR was taken from a human donor with alopecia areata. The CDR3 sequence: CASSLVQGSGANVLTF. In nucleotides, the CDR3 is TGTGCCAGCAGCTTAGTACAGGGATCTGGGGCCAACGTCCTGACTTTC.